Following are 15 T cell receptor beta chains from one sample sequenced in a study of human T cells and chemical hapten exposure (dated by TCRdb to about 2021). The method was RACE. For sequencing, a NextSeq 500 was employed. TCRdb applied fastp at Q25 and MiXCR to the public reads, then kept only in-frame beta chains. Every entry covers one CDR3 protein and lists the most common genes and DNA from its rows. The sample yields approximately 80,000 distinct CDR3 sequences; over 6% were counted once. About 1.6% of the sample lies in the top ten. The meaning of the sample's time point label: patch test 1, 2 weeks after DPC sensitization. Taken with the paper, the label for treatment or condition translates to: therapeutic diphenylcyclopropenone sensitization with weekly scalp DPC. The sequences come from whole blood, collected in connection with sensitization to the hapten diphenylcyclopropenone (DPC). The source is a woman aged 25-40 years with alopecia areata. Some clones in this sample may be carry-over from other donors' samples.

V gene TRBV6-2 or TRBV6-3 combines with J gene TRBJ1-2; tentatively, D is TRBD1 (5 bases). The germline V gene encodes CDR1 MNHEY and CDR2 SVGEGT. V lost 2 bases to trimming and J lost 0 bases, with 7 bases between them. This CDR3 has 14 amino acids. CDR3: CASSYKTANYGYTF. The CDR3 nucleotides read TGTGCCAGCAGTTACAAGACAGCTAACTATGGCTACACCTTC.

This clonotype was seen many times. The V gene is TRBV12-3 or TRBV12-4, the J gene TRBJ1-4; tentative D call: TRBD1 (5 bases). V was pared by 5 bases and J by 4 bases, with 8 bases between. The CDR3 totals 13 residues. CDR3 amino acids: CASSPQVNEKLFF. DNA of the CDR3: TGTGCCAGCAGTCCACAGGTTAATGAAAAACTGTTTTTT.

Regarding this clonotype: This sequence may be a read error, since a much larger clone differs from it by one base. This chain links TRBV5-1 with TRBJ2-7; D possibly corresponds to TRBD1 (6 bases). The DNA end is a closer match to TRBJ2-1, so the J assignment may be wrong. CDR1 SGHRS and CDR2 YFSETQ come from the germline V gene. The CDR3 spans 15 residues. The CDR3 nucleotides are TGCGCCAGCAGCTTGGAACCGGGACATCCCTACGAGCAGTTCTTC. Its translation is CASSLEPGHPYEQFF.

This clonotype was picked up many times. The CDR3 sequence: CSARDRTLYNSPLHF. The CDR3 DNA follows: TGCAGTGCTAGAGATCGCACCCTTTACAATTCACCCCTCCACTTT. The rearrangement links TRBV20-1 to TRBJ1-6; D not resolved. Trimming removed 0 bases from V and 7 bases from J, with 13 bases in between. Germline V gives CDR1 DFQATT, CDR2 SNEGSKA (reference sequence). CDR3 size: 15 residues.

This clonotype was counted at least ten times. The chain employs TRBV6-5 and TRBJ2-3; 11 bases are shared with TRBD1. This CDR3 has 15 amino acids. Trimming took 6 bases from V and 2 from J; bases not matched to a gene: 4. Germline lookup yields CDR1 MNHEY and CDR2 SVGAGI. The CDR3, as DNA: TGTGCCAGCAGCCGAGGACAGGGGGCCACAGATACGCAGTATTTT. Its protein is CASSRGQGATDTQYF.

This chain's CDR3 is CASGAQEDTEAFF. As DNA, the CDR3 is TGCGCCAGCGGGGCCCAGGAAGACACTGAAGCTTTCTTT. This rearrangement joins TRBV5-1 to TRBJ1-1, with D possibly matching TRBD1 (5 bases). V lost 7 bases to trimming and J lost 3 bases, with 13 bases between them. The CDR3 length is 13 residues. CDR1 is SGHRS, CDR2 YFSETQ, per germline.

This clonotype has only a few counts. The DNA of the CDR3 is TGTGCCAGCAGCTTGGATCAGGCCCAGAGTCAGCCCCAGCATTTT. Encoded protein: CASSLDQAQSQPQHF. The rearrangement joins TRBV5-4 to TRBJ1-5; D gene ambiguous. This CDR3 is built from 15 residues. Trimming took off 0 bases at V and 6 bases at J, with 13 bases between the two ends. Germline values: CDR1 SGHNT, CDR2 YYREEE (reference sequence).

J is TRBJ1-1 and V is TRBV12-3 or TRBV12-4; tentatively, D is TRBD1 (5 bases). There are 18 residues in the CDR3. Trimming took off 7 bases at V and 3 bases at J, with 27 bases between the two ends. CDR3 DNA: TGTGCCAGCATGACTACAGGAGGGTTTGGTATTTGGCACACTGAAGCTTTCTTT. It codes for CASMTTGGFGIWHTEAFF.

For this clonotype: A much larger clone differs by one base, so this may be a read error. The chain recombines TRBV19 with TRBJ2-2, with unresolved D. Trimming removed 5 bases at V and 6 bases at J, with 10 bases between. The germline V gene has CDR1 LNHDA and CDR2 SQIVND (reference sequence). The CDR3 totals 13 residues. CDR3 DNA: TGTGCCAGTAGTCTCTGGGGTTCCGGGGAGCTGTTTTTT. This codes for CASSLWGSGELFF. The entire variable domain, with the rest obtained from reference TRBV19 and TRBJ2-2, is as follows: DGGITQSPKYLFRKEGQNVTLSCEQNLNHDAMYWYRQDPGQGLRLIYYSQIVNDFQKGDIAEGYSVSREKKESFPLTVTSAQKNPTAFYLCASSLWGSGELFFGEGSRLTVL.

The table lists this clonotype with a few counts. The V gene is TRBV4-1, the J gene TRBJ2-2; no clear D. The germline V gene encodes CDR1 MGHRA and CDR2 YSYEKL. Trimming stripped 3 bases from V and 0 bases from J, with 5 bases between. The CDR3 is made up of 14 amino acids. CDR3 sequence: CASSHSANTGELFF. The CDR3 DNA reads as TGCGCCAGCAGCCACAGCGCGAACACCGGGGAGCTGTTTTTT.

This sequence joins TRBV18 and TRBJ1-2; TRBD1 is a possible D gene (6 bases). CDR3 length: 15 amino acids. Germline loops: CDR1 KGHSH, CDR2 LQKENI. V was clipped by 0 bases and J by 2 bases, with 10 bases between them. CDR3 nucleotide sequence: TGTGCCAGCTCACCACCGCCGGGGGCCAACTATGGCTACACCTTC. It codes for CASSPPPGANYGYTF.

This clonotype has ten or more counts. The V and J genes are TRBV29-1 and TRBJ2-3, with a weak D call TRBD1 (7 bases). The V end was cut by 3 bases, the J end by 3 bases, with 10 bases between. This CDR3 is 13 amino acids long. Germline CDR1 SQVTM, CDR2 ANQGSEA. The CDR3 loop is CSVEAGGTDTQYF. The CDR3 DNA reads TGCAGCGTTGAGGCAGGGGGGACAGATACGCAGTATTTT.

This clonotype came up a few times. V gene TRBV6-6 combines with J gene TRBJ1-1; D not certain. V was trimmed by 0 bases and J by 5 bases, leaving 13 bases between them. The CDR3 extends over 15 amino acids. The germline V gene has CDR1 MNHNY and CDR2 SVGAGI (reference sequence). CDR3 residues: CASSYSSRRGTEAFF. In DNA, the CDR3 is TGTGCCAGCAGTTACTCGTCCAGGAGAGGGACTGAAGCTTTCTTT.

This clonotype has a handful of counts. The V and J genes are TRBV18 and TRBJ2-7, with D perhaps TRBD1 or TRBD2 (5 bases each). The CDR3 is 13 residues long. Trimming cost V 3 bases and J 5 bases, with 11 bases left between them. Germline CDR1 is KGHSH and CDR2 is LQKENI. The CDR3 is CASSPRGGNEQYF. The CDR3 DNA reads TGTGCCAGCTCACCCCGTGGGGGAAACGAGCAGTACTTC.

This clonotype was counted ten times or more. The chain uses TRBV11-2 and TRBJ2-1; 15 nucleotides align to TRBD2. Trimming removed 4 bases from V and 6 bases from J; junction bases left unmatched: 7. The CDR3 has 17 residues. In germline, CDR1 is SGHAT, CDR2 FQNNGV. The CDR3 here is CASSSRTSGGAVNEQFF. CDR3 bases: TGTGCCAGCAGCTCCCGGACTAGCGGGGGGGCCGTCAATGAGCAGTTCTTC.